These 24 T cell receptor beta chains share one sample of origin, sequenced in a study of blood T cells in healthy people across ages. Next came a second PCR, run for about 7 to 12 cycles, which used a sample-barcoded 5' primer along with a J-beta primer mix. MiXCR, run by TCRdb on the 5' RACE reads, gives a single entry per CDR3 protein. There are 800,000 or so distinct CDR3 sequences in the sample; roughly 25% occur only once, and approximately 3.7% lies in the top ten. The sample also formed part of further work on T cells of mothers and their children.

Sequencing was performed on blood. The receptor source for this set is a boy younger than 18 in good health.

The rearrangement uses TRBV4-2 and TRBJ2-1; tentatively, D is TRBD2 (6 bases). Germline lookup yields CDR1 LGHNA and CDR2 YNFKEQ. V was cut by 1 base and J by 7 bases, with 11 bases left in between. This CDR3 spans 14 amino acids. As DNA, the CDR3 is TGTGCCAGCAGCCAAGCGGGAGTGGATAATGAGCAGTTCTTC. This codes for CASSQAGVDNEQFF.

This clonotype turned up a few times. V and J are TRBV2 and TRBJ2-5; the match to TRBD1 covers 7 bases. Germline CDR1 reads SNHLY; CDR2 reads FYNNEI. After removal of 6 bases from V and 7 bases from J, the junction contained 8 bases not matched to a gene. This CDR3 is 13 amino acids long. The CDR3 region is CASRPTGWGTQYF. The CDR3 DNA reads as TGTGCCAGCAGACCGACAGGGTGGGGGACCCAGTACTTC.

The chain carries TRBV4-1 and TRBJ2-1, with D possibly TRBD1 on 6 matching bases. CDR3 size: 15 residues. With 7 bases removed from V and 4 bases from J, the gap between germline ends came to 17 bases. Germline loops: CDR1 MGHRA, CDR2 YSYEKL. The CDR3 nucleotides are TGCGCCAGCACAACTACCGGGACATCGTACAATGAGCAGTTCTTC. Protein sequence: CASTTTGTSYNEQFF.

The rearrangement uses TRBV27 and TRBJ1-3; D call uncertain. The V end lost 3 bases, the J end lost 4 bases, and 13 bases lay between the germline ends. The CDR3 extends over 15 amino acids. CDR1 and CDR2 (germline): MNHEY, SMNVEV (reference sequence). CDR3 nucleotide sequence: TGTGCCAGCAGTTTTCCTCTGGGCAGGGGAAACACCATATATTTT. Protein sequence: CASSFPLGRGNTIYF.

This clonotype was counted only a few times. This chain joins TRBV27 and TRBJ2-4, with 7 bases aligning to TRBD2. V trimming: 4 bases; J trimming: 3 bases; junction bases outside the gene matches: 15. The CDR3 contains 18 residues. The germline gives CDR1 MNHEY, CDR2 SMNVEV (reference sequence). The chain's CDR3 is CASSSEASLGLYKNIQYF. The CDR3 coding sequence is TGTGCCAGCAGTTCCGAGGCCTCTCTGGGACTATACAAAAACATTCAGTACTTC.

This clonotype was seen more than once but under ten times. This CDR3 fails to terminate in the conserved phenylalanine or tryptophan, so it likely reflects a read error. The limits of the CDR3 on the DNA are not certain, so only TCRdb's listed CDR3 is given. The chain recombines TRBV4-3 with TRBJ2-5; the D call TRBD1 from the table was never checked on the DNA. Germline assignment: CDR1 LGHNA and CDR2 YSLEER. The CDR3 spans 11 residues, counting both ends. The CDR3 loop reads CASSQDDTGRL.

Turning to this clonotype: The junction shows a germline mismatch at one end, possibly a read error. J is TRBJ1-5 and V is TRBV29-1; possible D gene TRBD1, 6 bases. The CDR3 extends over 12 amino acids. CDR1 is SQVTM, CDR2 ANQGSEA, per germline. The CDR3 region is CSVTTGNQSQHF. In DNA, the CDR3 is TGCAGCGTTACGACAGGAAATCAGTCCCAGCATTTT.

The V call is TRBV4-1, the J call TRBJ2-5, with D possibly being TRBD2 (5 bases). The better agreement between TRBJ2-7 and the DNA end casts doubt on the J call. Germline lookup yields CDR1 MGHRA and CDR2 YSYEKL. This CDR3 has 15 residues. CDR3 in amino acids: CASSQGVVGDYEQYF. The CDR3 bases are TGCGCCAGCAGCCAAGGTGTGGTCGGGGACTACGAGCAGTACTTC.

The rearrangement links TRBV6-2 or TRBV6-3 to TRBJ2-7; D possibly uses TRBD1 or TRBD2 (5 bases each). The J call is in doubt because the DNA end fits TRBJ2-1 better. The CDR3 spans 15 residues. The germline CDR1 and CDR2 sequences are MNHEY and SVGEGT. CDR3 sequence reads: CASSPRGGGSDEQFF. Written as DNA, the CDR3 is TGTGCCAGCAGTCCGAGGGGTGGAGGTAGCGATGAGCAGTTCTTC.

The chain's CDR3 is CASSPRRGIREKLFF. The CDR3 DNA sequence: TGTGCCAGCAGCCCACGCAGGGGCATTCGTGAAAAACTGTTTTTT. The V call is TRBV7-4, the J call TRBJ1-4; a possible D gene is TRBD1 (6 bases). The V gene lost 5 bases and the J gene lost 7 bases, with 17 bases spanning the gap. CDR1 is SGHVT and CDR2 is SQSDAQ in the germline V gene. The length of the CDR3 is 15 residues. The full variable domain, rest sourced from reference TRBV7-4 and TRBJ1-4, is GAGVSQSPRYKVAKRGRDVALRCDSISGHVTLYWYRQTLGQGSEVLTYSQSDAQRDKSGRPSGRFSAERPERSVSTLKIQRTEQGDSAVYLCASSPRRGIREKLFFGSGTQLSVL.

V usage is TRBV3-1 and J usage is TRBJ1-3, with unresolved D. This CDR3 has 12 residues. The V and J ends lost 2 bases and 6 bases respectively, with 5 bases between them. From germline, CDR1 is LGHDT and CDR2 YNNKEL (reference sequence). The CDR3 reads CASSQNSNTIYF. CDR3 DNA: TGTGCCAGCAGCCAAAACTCAAACACCATATATTTT.

This chain connects TRBV28 to TRBJ2-1; 9 nucleotides line up with TRBD1. The CDR3 sequence is 15 residues long. The V and J ends lost 7 bases and 2 bases, in that order; junction bases with no gene match: 6. The V gene's germline CDR1 is MDHEN and CDR2 SYDVKM. Here the CDR3 DNA reads TGTGCCAGCAACTCCCGGGACAGGGCCTACAATGAGCAGTTCTTC. This encodes CASNSRDRAYNEQFF.

In its sample, this clonotype was seen a few times. V is TRBV7-2 and J is TRBJ2-5, with D possibly being TRBD1 (5 bases). The CDR3 loop spans 15 amino acids. Germline V gene data show CDR1 as SGHTA and CDR2 as FQGNSA. Trimming pared 2 bases from V and 1 base from J, leaving 11 bases between. The CDR3 region is CASSLPGRVQETQYF. CDR3 sequence (DNA): TGTGCCAGCAGCTTACCGGGCAGGGTCCAAGAGACCCAGTACTTC.

The rearrangement joins TRBV20-1 to TRBJ2-1; 7 nucleotides match TRBD2. This CDR3 spans 16 amino acids. Germline trimming cut 0 bases from V and 0 bases from J; bases unmatched to any gene: 5. From germline, CDR1 is DFQATT and CDR2 SNEGSKA (reference sequence). Here the CDR3 DNA reads TGCAGTGCTAGAGATCCCGGGACTACCTCCTACAATGAGCAGTTCTTC. Protein: CSARDPGTTSYNEQFF.

V is TRBV29-1 and J is TRBJ2-5; a possible D gene is TRBD2 (6 bases). Germline V CDR1 and CDR2: SQVTM, ANQGSEA. Trimming took off 6 bases at V and 5 bases at J, with 19 bases between the two ends. The length of the CDR3 is 14 residues. CDR3 nucleotides: TGCAGCGTCGCTATTACTTCCCGGGGGGAGACCCAGTACTTC. It yields the protein CSVAITSRGETQYF.

The rearrangement uses TRBV18 and TRBJ2-5, with D uncertain. Trimming left V 2 bases short and J 2 bases short, with 12 bases between. The germline CDR1 and CDR2 sequences are KGHSH and LQKENI. The length of the CDR3 is 15 residues. The CDR3 nucleotides are TGTGCCAGCTCACCAAATCAGCCGGTACAAGAGACCCAGTACTTC. Protein sequence: CASSPNQPVQETQYF.

A few counts support this clonotype. The V gene is TRBV27, the J gene TRBJ2-7; 10 nucleotides agree with TRBD2. V shed 7 bases, J shed 5 bases, and the junction held 5 bases outside the gene matches. Per germline, CDR1 MNHEY and CDR2 SMNVEV (reference sequence). This CDR3 has 13 amino acids. As DNA, the CDR3 is TGTGCCAGCAAGCGGGAGGGTAGGAACGAGCAGTACTTC. The encoded protein is CASKREGRNEQYF.

In its sample, this clonotype was seen a few times. This chain links TRBV27 with TRBJ1-2, with D unresolved. The CDR3 is made up of 14 amino acids. CDR1 is MNHEY, CDR2 SMNVEV, per germline (reference sequence). V was trimmed by 3 bases and J by 4 bases, leaving 12 bases between them. CDR3 nucleotide sequence: TGTGCCAGCAGTTTCGCGGACGCGGCCTATGGCTACACCTTC. Translating it yields CASSFADAAYGYTF.

This clonotype has a handful of counts. V gene TRBV18 combines with J gene TRBJ2-3; 10 bases align to TRBD2. Per germline, CDR1 KGHSH and CDR2 LQKENI. V shed 3 bases, J shed 0 bases, and the junction held 6 bases outside the gene matches. The CDR3 covers 17 residues. In DNA form, the CDR3 reads TGTGCCAGCTCACCGATCGCTAGCGGGGGCAGCACAGATACGCAGTATTTT. Translated: CASSPIASGGSTDTQYF.

This chain links TRBV29-1 with TRBJ2-5, with 10 bases identical to TRBD1. This CDR3 has 12 amino acids. V dropped 6 bases and J dropped 5; count of bases not matched to a gene: 3. Germline V gives CDR1 SQVTM, CDR2 ANQGSEA. This CDR3 reads CSVGTGAETQYF. The CDR3 DNA reads as TGCAGCGTGGGGACAGGGGCTGAGACCCAGTACTTC.

This clonotype was seen only a few times. The chain couples TRBV20-1 to TRBJ2-7; 9 bases line up with TRBD1. Germline V CDR1 and CDR2: DFQATT, SNEGSKA (reference sequence). The CDR3 length is 11 residues. The V and J ends lost 7 bases and 4 bases, in that order; junction bases with no gene match: 2. The CDR3 bases are TGCAGTGGGGGACAGGGTTACGAGCAGTACTTC. The encoded protein is CSGGQGYEQYF.

This sequence joins TRBV27 and TRBJ2-2; D is perhaps TRBD1 (6 bases). This CDR3 has 14 residues. The V gene's germline CDR1 is MNHEY and CDR2 SMNVEV (reference sequence). V lost 6 bases to trimming and J lost 6 bases, with 14 bases between them. CDR3 in amino acids: CASRNLPGAGELFF. The DNA for the CDR3 is TGTGCCAGCAGGAATCTTCCAGGGGCCGGGGAGCTGTTTTTT.

V is TRBV29-1 and J is TRBJ1-1; TRBD1 is a possible D gene (5 bases). From germline, CDR1 is SQVTM and CDR2 ANQGSEA. V shed 4 bases and J shed 0 bases, with 9 bases lying between them. The CDR3 is 13 residues long. As DNA, the CDR3 is TGCAGCGTTGGACAGTTCTTGAACACTGAAGCTTTCTTT. It specifies CSVGQFLNTEAFF. Using reference TRBV29-1 and TRBJ1-1 for the parts outside the CDR3, the full variable domain is SAVISQKPSRDICQRGTSLTIQCQVDSQVTMMFWYRQQPGQSLTLIATANQGSEATYESGFVIDKFPISRPNLTFSTLTVSNMSPEDSSIYLCSVGQFLNTEAFFGQGTRLTVV.

The chain joins TRBV7-9 to TRBJ2-3; D gene ambiguous. CDR3 length: 11 amino acids. Germline CDR1 is SEHNR and CDR2 is FQNEAQ (reference sequence). Trimming removed 8 bases from V and 3 bases from J, with 6 bases in between. CDR3 amino acids: CASLRTDTQYF. The CDR3 DNA is TGTGCCAGCCTCAGGACAGATACGCAGTATTTT.